The next 31 T cell receptor beta chains were all read from a single sample in a study of shared clonotypes between healthy human individuals. Assay: immunoSEQ multiplex PCR; the TCRdb copy retains only in-frame clones and omits some. Among about 380,000 clones listed, just over 95% were seen once. The sequenced sample was memory CD8+ T cells sorted from blood. As to subset: CD45RO+ cells pooled with CCR7-negative TemRA cells. These receptors were taken from a man aged 30 to 45 in good health.

This sequence joins TRBV10-2 and TRBJ2-1; no clear D gene. Between the trimmed V and J ends, which lost 2 bases and 8 bases, there was a span of 10 bases. Germline V gene lookup returns CDR1 WSHSY and CDR2 SAAADI. The CDR3 runs 13 residues. The DNA of the CDR3 is TGCGCCAGCAGTGAGAAATGGGTAGATGAGCAGTTCTTC. Residues: CASSEKWVDEQFF.

This sequence joins TRBV5-1 and TRBJ2-7; D might be TRBD2 (7 bases). The CDR3 covers 17 residues. Germline CDR1 SGHRS, CDR2 YFSETQ. The V end lost 0 bases, the J end lost 4 bases, and 20 bases lay between the germline ends. CDR3 amino acids: CASSLAPVGGGGYEQYF. CDR3 in DNA: TGCGCCAGCAGCTTGGCCCCTGTCGGGGGAGGGGGTTACGAGCAGTACTTC. Supplemented by reference TRBV5-1 and TRBJ2-7, the full variable domain reads KAGVTQTPRYLIKTRGQQVTLSCSPISGHRSVSWYQQTPGQGLQFLFEYFSETQRNKGNFPGRFSGRQFSNSRSEMNVSTLELGDSALYLCASSLAPVGGGGYEQYFGPGTRLTVT.

V usage is TRBV7-8 and J usage is TRBJ2-1; weak D call: TRBD1 (5 bases). This CDR3 is built from 14 residues. The germline V gene has CDR1 SGHVS and CDR2 FQNEAQ. V was shortened by 5 bases and J by 0 bases, with 8 bases between the two germline ends. CDR3 coding DNA: TGTGCCAGCAGCCCCAGGGACTCCTACAATGAGCAGTTCTTC. Amino acid sequence: CASSPRDSYNEQFF.

V usage is TRBV14 and J usage is TRBJ2-2, with 8 bases identical to TRBD1. J gave up 4 bases and V 4 bases, and 8 bases lay outside the gene matches. The CDR3 runs 16 residues. Germline loops: CDR1 SGHDN, CDR2 FVKESK. For the CDR3, the DNA is TGTGCCAGCAGCCGACACAGGGGGTCGGGCACCGGGGAGCTGTTTTTT. This gives the protein CASSRHRGSGTGELFF.

The chain recombines TRBV20-1 with TRBJ2-7; D gene uncertain. The CDR3 sequence is 10 residues long. Germline V lookup: CDR1 DFQATT, CDR2 SNEGSKA (reference sequence). Trimming cost V 6 bases and J 7 bases, with 10 bases left between them. DNA for the CDR3: TGCAGTGCGGAGATGGGAGAGCAGTACTTC. This codes for CSAEMGEQYF.

The chain couples TRBV27 to TRBJ2-7; D is possibly TRBD2 (5 bases). The CDR3 runs to 15 residues. The V and J ends lost 3 bases and 2 bases respectively, with 14 bases between them. From germline, CDR1 is MNHEY and CDR2 SMNVEV (reference sequence). CDR3 sequence: CASSLGAYRTYEQYF. CDR3 DNA: TGTGCCAGCAGTTTGGGAGCGTATAGAACCTACGAGCAGTACTTC.

This chain uses TRBV11-2 with TRBJ2-5; weak D call: TRBD1 (5 bases). The CDR3 sequence is 13 residues long. V was clipped by 5 bases and J by 3 bases, with 10 bases between them. Per germline, CDR1 SGHAT and CDR2 FQNNGV. CDR3 sequence (DNA): TGTGCCAGCAGCAAAGGGGTGGAAGAGACCCAGTACTTC. As protein: CASSKGVEETQYF. Variable domain in full (rest from reference TRBV11-2 and TRBJ2-5): EAGVAQSPRYKIIEKRQSVAFWCNPISGHATLYWYQQILGQGPKLLIQFQNNGVVDDSQLPKDRFSAERLKGVDSTLKIQPAKLEDSAVYLCASSKGVEETQYFGPGTRLLVL.

This clone appeared once. The gene calls are TRBV7-9 and TRBJ2-5; D not resolved. Germline V gene sequence: CDR1 SEHNR, CDR2 FQNEAQ (reference sequence). The CDR3 is 14 amino acids. Between the trimmed V and J ends, which lost 1 base and 2 bases, there was a span of 8 bases. This CDR3 reads CASSLDISQETQYF. The CDR3 nucleotides are TGTGCCAGCAGCTTAGATATTTCGCAAGAGACCCAGTACTTC.

This chain uses TRBV6-1 with TRBJ2-3; TRBD2 is a possible D gene (5 bases). V was shortened by 10 bases and J by 4 bases, with 12 bases between the two germline ends. Germline lookup yields CDR1 MNHNS and CDR2 SASEGT. The CDR3 is 12 amino acids. The CDR3 sequence is CATGGLPDTQYF. In DNA, the CDR3 is TGTGCCACCGGAGGTTTGCCAGATACGCAGTATTTT.

This clone was observed once. V is TRBV7-9 and J is TRBJ1-2, with D possibly TRBD1 on 5 matching bases. Germline V CDR1 and CDR2: SEHNR, FQNEAQ (reference sequence). The ends were cut back, 0 bases at V and 10 bases at J, with 12 bases in the middle. The CDR3 sequence is 13 residues long. CDR3 coding DNA: TGTGCCAGCAGCTTAGCAGGGGTCACTAACTACACCTTC. This encodes CASSLAGVTNYTF.

This chain joins TRBV4-2 and TRBJ1-5; 8 bases are a match to TRBD1. Germline V gene sequence: CDR1 LGHNA, CDR2 YNFKEQ. The CDR3 spans 16 residues. J gave up 4 bases and V 2 bases, and 7 bases lay outside the gene matches. The DNA of the CDR3 is TGTGCCAGCAGCCAATATGACAGGGGAGGTAATCAGCCCCAGCATTTT. This gives the protein CASSQYDRGGNQPQHF.

In this sample, this clone turned up once. V is TRBV5-6 and J is TRBJ2-7, with D perhaps matching TRBD1 or TRBD2 (5 bases each). The V end lost 2 bases, the J end lost 6 bases, and 9 bases lay between the germline ends. The germline CDR1 and CDR2 sequences are SGHDT and YYEEEE. This CDR3 has 12 residues. CDR3 in DNA: TGTGCCAGCAGCTTCTCGGGGCTCGAGCAGTACTTC. It yields the protein CASSFSGLEQYF.

The chain is built from TRBV6-5 and TRBJ2-5; 13 positions agree with TRBD2. Germline CDR1 MNHEY, CDR2 SVGAGI. This CDR3 has 14 amino acids. J gave up 3 bases and V 7 bases, and 2 bases lay outside the gene matches. The CDR3 region has the DNA TGTGCCAGCACTGGACTAGCGGGAGAAGAGACCCAGTACTTC. Protein product: CASTGLAGEETQYF.

The chain has TRBV29-1 and TRBJ1-2, with 9 bases that match TRBD1. CDR3 length equals 16 residues. Germline V gene data show CDR1 as SQVTM and CDR2 as ANQGSEA. V lost 6 bases to trimming and J lost 4 bases; unmatched junction nucleotides: 15. The CDR3 region has the DNA TGCAGCGTACTAGCGGGACAGGGCATTATTAGCTATGGCTACACCTTC. It codes for CSVLAGQGIISYGYTF.

The chain recombines TRBV5-1 with TRBJ1-5; a weak D match, TRBD1 (6 bases). V was trimmed by 0 bases and J by 3 bases, leaving 10 bases between them. This CDR3 region has 15 residues. In germline, CDR1 is SGHRS, CDR2 YFSETQ. The CDR3 sequence: CASSLVGGLNQPQHF. The CDR3 nucleotides are TGCGCCAGCAGCTTGGTTGGGGGGCTCAATCAGCCCCAGCATTTT.

This chain links TRBV5-1 with TRBJ2-1; perhaps TRBD2 as D (5 bases). The CDR3 is made up of 15 amino acids. Trimming pared 2 bases from V and 4 bases from J, leaving 13 bases between. Germline lookup yields CDR1 SGHRS and CDR2 YFSETQ. In DNA form, the CDR3 reads TGCGCCAGCAGCTTCCCGGGGTCGCTATACAATGAGCAGTTCTTC. This encodes CASSFPGSLYNEQFF.

This chain uses TRBV28 with TRBJ2-5; 11 bases fit TRBD2. The CDR3 consists of 14 residues. Germline trimming cut 6 bases from V and 2 bases from J; bases unmatched to any gene: 2. CDR1 is MDHEN and CDR2 is SYDVKM in the germline V gene. The CDR3 DNA is TGTGCCAGCAGGGGACTAGCGGTACAAGAGACCCAGTACTTC. Translation gives CASRGLAVQETQYF.

The chain uses TRBV7-9 and TRBJ2-7; D is undetermined. CDR1 and CDR2 (germline): SEHNR, FQNEAQ (reference sequence). V was clipped by 1 base and J by 3 bases, with 10 bases between them. The CDR3 has 14 residues. CDR3 in amino acids: CASSLDLHDYEQYF. The CDR3 nucleotides read TGTGCCAGCAGCTTAGATCTACACGACTACGAGCAGTACTTC.

The chain recombines TRBV15 with TRBJ2-7; no definite D call. Trimming removed 4 bases at V and 2 bases at J, with 3 bases between. The CDR3 is made up of 11 amino acids. Germline lookup yields CDR1 LNHNV and CDR2 YYDKDF (reference sequence). The CDR3 DNA is TGTGCCACCAGCAACACCTACGAGCAGTACTTC. It is translated as CATSNTYEQYF.

This chain links TRBV4-1 with TRBJ2-7; 12 nucleotides match TRBD2. The CDR3 has 18 amino acids. From germline, CDR1 is MGHRA and CDR2 YSYEKL. V lost 2 bases to trimming and J lost 0 bases; unmatched junction nucleotides: 8. The CDR3 reads CASSQRLAGASDSYEQYF. The CDR3 region has the DNA TGCGCCAGCAGCCAAAGACTAGCGGGAGCTTCGGACTCCTACGAGCAGTACTTC.

The rearrangement joins TRBV7-2 to TRBJ2-3, with TRBD2 matching 10 bases. This CDR3 region has 18 residues. Germline CDR1 is SGHTA and CDR2 is FQGNSA. Trimming cost V 3 bases and J 3 bases; bases outside gene matches: 12. The CDR3 DNA is TGTGCCAGCAGCTTGTTTTTGGAAGCGGGAGGGTTGACAGATACGCAGTATTTT. Protein product: CASSLFLEAGGLTDTQYF.

This chain connects TRBV11-1 to TRBJ2-1; possible D gene TRBD2, 6 bases. This CDR3 is 14 amino acids long. Trimming took off 5 bases at V and 8 bases at J, with 16 bases between the two ends. Germline CDR1 SGHAT, CDR2 FQDESV (reference sequence). CDR3 region: CASSPFSSADEQFF. As DNA, the CDR3 is TGTGCCAGCAGCCCTTTCTCTAGCGCCGATGAGCAGTTCTTC. The full variable domain, in which reference TRBV11-1 and TRBJ2-1 provide the parts outside the CDR3, is EAEVAQSPRYKITEKSQAVAFWCDPISGHATLYWYRQILGQGPELLVQFQDESVVDDSQLPKDRFSAERLKGVDSTLKIQPAELGDSAMYLCASSPFSSADEQFFGPGTRLTVL.

The rearrangement joins TRBV28 to TRBJ1-2, with 10 nucleotides matching TRBD1. This CDR3 has 13 amino acids. CDR1 and CDR2 from the germline V gene are MDHEN and SYDVKM. The J segment lost 4 bases and the V segment lost 8 bases, leaving 4 bases of the junction unmatched. CDR3 nucleotides: TGTGCCAGCGGCCGGGACAGGGGCTATGGCTACACCTTC. It encodes CASGRDRGYGYTF.

CDR3 sequence: CASSPDRVNLGDEQYF. CDR3 bases: TGTGCCAGCAGCCCGGACAGGGTTAATCTTGGGGACGAGCAGTACTTC. This chain links TRBV27 with TRBJ2-7, with 8 bases lining up with TRBD1. Germline lookup yields CDR1 MNHEY and CDR2 SMNVEV (reference sequence). The CDR3 has 16 residues. The trim removed 6 bases at V and 5 bases at J, leaving 15 bases unmatched.

V and J are TRBV7-2 and TRBJ2-2; no definite D call. The CDR3 has 13 residues. The ends were cut back, 3 bases at V and 5 bases at J, with 7 bases in the middle. The germline V gene encodes CDR1 SGHTA and CDR2 FQGNSA. The CDR3 reads CASSFTVTGELFF. CDR3 nucleotides: TGTGCCAGCAGCTTTACCGTAACCGGGGAGCTGTTTTTT.

The genes are TRBV25-1 and TRBJ2-5; 7 positions agree with TRBD1. CDR3 length equals 16 residues. The junction had 11 bases not matched to a gene; V was cut back by 3 bases and J by 4 bases. Looked up from germline, CDR1 is MGHDK and CDR2 is SYGVNS. This CDR3 reads CASSDLQGLRVETQYF. For the CDR3, the DNA is TGTGCCAGCAGTGACCTACAGGGGCTAAGGGTAGAGACCCAGTACTTC.

V and J are TRBV5-1 and TRBJ2-6; 9 bases fit TRBD1. Trimming cost V 0 bases and J 1 base; bases outside gene matches: 2. Germline V gene data show CDR1 as SGHRS and CDR2 as YFSETQ. There are 17 residues in the CDR3. The CDR3 here is CASSLVGTGSGANVLTF. The CDR3 DNA reads TGCGCCAGCAGCTTGGTGGGGACAGGGTCTGGGGCCAACGTCCTGACTTTC.

The chain employs TRBV7-3 and TRBJ2-1; D is unresolved. The CDR3 runs to 13 residues. Between the trimmed V and J ends, which lost 3 bases and 4 bases, there was a span of 7 bases. Germline V gene lookup returns CDR1 SGHTA and CDR2 FQGTGA. CDR3 region: CASSLGSYNEQFF. The CDR3 nucleotides are TGTGCCAGCAGCTTGGGCTCTTACAATGAGCAGTTCTTC.

The V call is TRBV7-8, the J call TRBJ2-5; D might be TRBD1 or TRBD2, each matching 5 bases. Trimming removed 2 bases at V and 1 base at J, with 17 bases between. The CDR3 consists of 17 residues. CDR1 is SGHVS and CDR2 is FQNEAQ in the germline V gene. The CDR3 region has the DNA TGTGCCAGCAGCTTAATTCTCACCCGGGACCCCCAAGAGACCCAGTACTTC. It codes for CASSLILTRDPQETQYF.

This chain links TRBV6-1 with TRBJ2-3; D possibly uses TRBD1 or TRBD2 (5 bases each). The CDR3 runs 13 residues. V shed 6 bases and J shed 6 bases, with 13 bases lying between them. Germline V CDR1 and CDR2: MNHNS, SASEGT. Here the CDR3 DNA reads TGTGCCAGCAGGAAGGGGACGCGCGATACGCAGTATTTT. Translation: CASRKGTRDTQYF.

The chain is built from TRBV7-9 and TRBJ2-5; 9 positions match TRBD2. Losses at the gene ends were 8 bases for V and 6 bases for J; bases not matched to a gene: 13. The CDR3 loop spans 15 amino acids. In germline, CDR1 is SEHNR, CDR2 FQNEAQ (reference sequence). The CDR3 DNA sequence: TGTGCCAGCGCTACCAAAGCGGGAGGTTGGCAGACCCAGTACTTC. Its protein product is CASATKAGGWQTQYF.